The T cell receptor (beta chain) described here comes from a study of T cell responses to AZD1222 COVID-19 vaccine. Points on this clone: Its cognate antigen is unknown.

Sequenced by immunoSEQ multiplex PCR; TCRdb stores in-frame clones only, minus some. Of 80,000 to 95,000 clones listed, around nine tenths are singletons. CDR3 length: 17 residues. Trimming took 5 bases from V and 6 from J; bases not matched to a gene: 8. Germline CDR1 reads SGHNT; CDR2 reads YENEEA. Points from the study as a whole: The reported proportion of spike-specific TCRs targeting unmutated variant regions was nearly half.

The V call is TRBV11-3, the J call TRBJ2-2; 14 bases map to TRBD2. The origin of this receptor is an adult who received the AZD1222 COVID-19 vaccine. The sample here was peripheral blood, taken 28 days after the second AZD1222 dose. The DNA for the CDR3 is TGTGCCAGCAGCCTCATGGGACTAGCGGGAGACCCCGGGGAGCTGTTTTTT. The encoded protein is CASSLMGLAGDPGELFF.